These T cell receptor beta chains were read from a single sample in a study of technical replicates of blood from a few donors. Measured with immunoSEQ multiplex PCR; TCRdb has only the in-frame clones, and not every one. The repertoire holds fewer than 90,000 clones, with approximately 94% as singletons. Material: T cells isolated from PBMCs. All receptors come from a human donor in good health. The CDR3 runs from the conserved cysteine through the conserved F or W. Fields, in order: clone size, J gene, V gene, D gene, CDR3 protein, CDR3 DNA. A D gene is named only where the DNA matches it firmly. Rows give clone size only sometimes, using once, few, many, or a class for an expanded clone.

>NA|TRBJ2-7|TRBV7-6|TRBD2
CASSLAAGTSYEQYF
TGTGCCAGCAGCTTAGCAGCCGGGACTAGCTACGAGCAGTACTTC
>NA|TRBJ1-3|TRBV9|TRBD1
CASSAQTGVDTIYF
TGTGCCAGCAGCGCACAGACAGGGGTCGACACCATATATTTT
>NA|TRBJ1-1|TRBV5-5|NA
CASTKGPARNTEAFF
TGTGCCAGTACAAAGGGGCCAGCAAGGAACACTGAAGCTTTCTTT
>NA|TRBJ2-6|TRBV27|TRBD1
CASSLYYRGPGANVLTF
TGTGCCAGCAGTTTATATTATAGGGGGCCTGGGGCCAACGTCCTGACTTTC
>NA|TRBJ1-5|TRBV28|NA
CASSTGLHQPQHF
TGTGCCAGCAGTACAGGGTTACATCAGCCCCAGCATTTT
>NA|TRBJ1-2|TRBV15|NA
CATSSTTGSYGYTF
TGTGCCACCAGCAGTACCACAGGATCGTATGGCTACACCTTC
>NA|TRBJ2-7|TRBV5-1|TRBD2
CASSVTSGSYEQYF
TGCGCCAGCAGCGTGACTAGCGGTTCCTACGAGCAGTACTTC
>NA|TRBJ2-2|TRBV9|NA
CASSLNRDSYTGELFF
TGTGCCAGCAGCTTAAATCGGGACTCTTACACCGGGGAGCTGTTTTTT
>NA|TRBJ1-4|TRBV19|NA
CASSIMAGNEKLFF
TGTGCCAGTAGTATTATGGCAGGGAATGAAAAACTGTTTTTT
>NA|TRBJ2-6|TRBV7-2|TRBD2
CASSSTPGTSVVLTF
TGTGCCAGCAGCTCAACGCCCGGGACTAGCGTCGTCCTGACTTTC
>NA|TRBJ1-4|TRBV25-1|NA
CASSELGTRDEKLFF
TGTGCCAGCAGTGAATTGGGGACACGGGATGAAAAACTGTTTTTT
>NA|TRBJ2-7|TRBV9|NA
CASSVAPGGNEQYF
TGTGCCAGCAGCGTAGCTCCGGGGGGCAACGAGCAGTACTTC
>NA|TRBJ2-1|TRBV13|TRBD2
CASSWDLAGGWSNEQFF
TGTGCCAGCAGCTGGGATCTAGCGGGAGGGTGGTCCAATGAGCAGTTCTTC
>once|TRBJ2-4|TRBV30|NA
CAWSGSRASRLAKNIQYF
TGTGCCTGGAGTGGTTCAAGGGCTAGCCGGTTAGCCAAAAACATTCAGTACTTC
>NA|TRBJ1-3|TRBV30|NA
CAWTPGTLSGNTIYF
TGTGCCTGGACCCCAGGGACACTCTCTGGAAACACCATATATTTT
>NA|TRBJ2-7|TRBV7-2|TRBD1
CASSFWDRGYEQYF
TGTGCCAGCAGCTTCTGGGACAGGGGCTACGAGCAGTACTTC
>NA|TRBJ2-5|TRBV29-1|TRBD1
CSVEGTGVTETQYF
TGCAGCGTTGAAGGGACAGGGGTTACAGAGACCCAGTACTTC
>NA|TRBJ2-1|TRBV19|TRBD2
CASSGWRESYNEQFF
TGTGCCAGTAGTGGCTGGCGGGAGTCCTACAATGAGCAGTTCTTC
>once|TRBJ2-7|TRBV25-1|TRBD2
CASSEWGTSGHQQYF
TGTGCCAGCAGTGAATGGGGGACTAGCGGACACCAGCAGTACTTC
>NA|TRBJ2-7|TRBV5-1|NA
CASRRADLYEQYF
TGCGCCAGCAGGAGAGCGGACCTCTACGAGCAGTACTTC
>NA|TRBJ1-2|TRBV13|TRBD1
CASSFIGQGWGYTF
TGTGCCAGCAGCTTCATTGGACAGGGGTGGGGCTACACCTTC
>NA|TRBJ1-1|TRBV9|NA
CASSVVTSGEAFF
TGTGCCAGCAGCGTAGTCACCTCCGGTGAAGCTTTCTTT
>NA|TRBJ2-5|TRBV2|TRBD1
CASNRGPGETQYF
TGTGCCAGTAACAGGGGCCCGGGGGAGACCCAGTACTTC
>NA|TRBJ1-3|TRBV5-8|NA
CASSRERISGNTIYF
TGTGCCAGCAGCCGTGAGAGGATCTCTGGAAACACCATATATTTT
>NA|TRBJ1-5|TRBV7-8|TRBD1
CASSPGTALGQPQHF
TGTGCCAGCAGTCCCGGGACAGCCCTCGGTCAGCCCCAGCATTTT
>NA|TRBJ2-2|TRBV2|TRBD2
CASSATSGSFSGELFF
TGTGCCAGCAGTGCCACTAGCGGGAGTTTTTCAGGGGAGCTGTTTTTT
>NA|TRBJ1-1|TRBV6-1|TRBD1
CASSVRTGGEATEAFF
TGTGCCAGCAGTGTTAGGACAGGGGGCGAGGCCACTGAAGCTTTCTTT
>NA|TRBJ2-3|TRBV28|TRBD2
CASSLGAGLTDTQYF
TGTGCCAGCAGTTTGGGAGCGGGACTCACAGATACGCAGTATTTT
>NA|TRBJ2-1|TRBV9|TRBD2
CASSGGLAGGQSEQFF
TGTGCCAGCAGCGGGGGACTAGCGGGAGGGCAGAGTGAGCAGTTCTTC
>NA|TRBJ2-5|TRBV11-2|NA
CASSFRGGSWETQYF
TGTGCCAGCAGCTTTAGGGGTGGTAGTTGGGAGACCCAGTACTTC
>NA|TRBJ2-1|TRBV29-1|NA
CSVDFRVGNEQFF
TGCAGCGTTGACTTCAGGGTAGGAAATGAGCAGTTCTTC
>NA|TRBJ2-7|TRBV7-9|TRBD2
CASSLALAGGLDEYEQYF
TGTGCCAGCAGCTTAGCTCTAGCGGGAGGACTAGATGAATACGAGCAGTACTTC
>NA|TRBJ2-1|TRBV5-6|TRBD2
CASSLPSGSNEQFF
TGTGCCAGCAGCTTACCTAGCGGGAGCAATGAGCAGTTCTTC
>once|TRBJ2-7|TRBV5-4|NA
CASSRSGQYEQYF
TGTGCCAGCAGCCGGAGCGGACAGTACGAGCAGTACTTC
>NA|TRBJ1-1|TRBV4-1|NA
CASSHLTGNTEAFF
TGCGCCAGCAGCCACCTGACAGGGAACACTGAAGCTTTCTTT
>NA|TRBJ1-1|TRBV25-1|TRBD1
CASSVWGTGDTEAFF
TGTGCCAGCAGTGTATGGGGGACAGGGGACACTGAAGCTTTCTTT
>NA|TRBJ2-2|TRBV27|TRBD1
CASRMTGTTGELFF
TGTGCCAGCAGGATGACAGGGACCACCGGGGAGCTGTTTTTT
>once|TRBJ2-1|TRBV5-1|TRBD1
CASSWTGEMNEQFF
TGCGCCAGCAGCTGGACAGGGGAGATGAATGAGCAGTTCTTC
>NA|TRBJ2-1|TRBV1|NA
CTSSQRERYNEQFF
TGCACCAGCAGCCAACGGGAGAGATACAATGAGCAGTTCTTC
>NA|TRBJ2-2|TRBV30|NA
CAWTWNTGELFF
TGTGCCTGGACTTGGAACACCGGGGAGCTGTTTTTT
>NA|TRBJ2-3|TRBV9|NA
CASASGITSTDTQYF
TGTGCCAGTGCAAGCGGAATCACTAGCACAGATACGCAGTATTTT
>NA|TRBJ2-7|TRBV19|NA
CASQGLSGPYEQYF
NA
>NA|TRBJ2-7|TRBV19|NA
CASSEQGGREQYF
TGTGCCAGTAGCGAACAGGGGGGGCGGGAGCAGTACTTC
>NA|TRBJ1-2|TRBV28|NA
CASSVGTGYGYTF
TGTGCCAGCAGTGTTGGGACTGGCTATGGCTACACCTTC
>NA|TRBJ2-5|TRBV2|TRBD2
CAVAGTSGQETQYF
TGTGCCGTCGCCGGGACTAGCGGACAAGAGACCCAGTACTTC
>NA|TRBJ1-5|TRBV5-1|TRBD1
CASSLGGGQVGNQPQHF
TGCGCCAGCAGCTTGGGGGGCGGACAGGTAGGCAATCAGCCCCAGCATTTT
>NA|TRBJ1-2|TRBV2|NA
CASSGSYGYTF
TGTGCCAGCAGTGGGAGTTATGGCTACACCTTC
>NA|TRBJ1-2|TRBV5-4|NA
CASSLMGPGYTF
TGTGCCAGCAGCTTGATGGGGCCTGGCTACACCTTC
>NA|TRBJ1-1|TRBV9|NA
CASGKGTEAFF
TGTGCCAGCGGGAAGGGGACTGAAGCTTTCTTT